A single sample is the source of the 13 T cell receptor beta chains below, sequenced in a study of T-cell reconstitution after alpha-beta-depleted transplantation in children. The authors prepared the TCRbeta library with unique molecular identifiers. A single record per CDR3 protein comes from TCRdb applying MiXCR to the PCR reads. The sample contains some 600,000 distinct CDR3 sequences, 10% to 15% of which appear only once. The specimen comprised PBMCs, mostly from graft donor cells, sampled 360 days after TCRalphabeta/CD19-depleted stem cell transplant. The receptor source for this set is a male patient younger than 18 who had a stem cell transplant for acute myeloid leukemia, so the T cells may come from the graft donor.

V gene TRBV5-1 combines with J gene TRBJ2-1; 10 bases are a match to TRBD2. Germline V gene sequence: CDR1 SGHRS, CDR2 YFSETQ. There are 16 residues in the CDR3. With 2 bases clipped from V and 0 bases from J, the junction kept 2 bases outside the gene matches. CDR3 sequence reads: CASSLLAGNSYNEQFF. The CDR3 nucleotides read TGCGCCAGCAGCTTACTAGCGGGAAACTCCTACAATGAGCAGTTCTTC.

The V and J genes are TRBV20-1 and TRBJ2-7; 9 bases align to TRBD1. CDR1 is DFQATT and CDR2 is SNEGSKA in the germline V gene (reference sequence). The CDR3 contains 13 residues. Germline trimming cut 5 bases from V and 5 bases from J; bases unmatched to any gene: 7. The CDR3 nucleotides read TGCAGTGCTCCCAGGACAGGGGCCCACGAGCAGTACTTC. It codes for CSAPRTGAHEQYF.

The rearrangement uses TRBV7-8 and TRBJ2-1; 8 bases agree with TRBD2. J was trimmed by 0 bases and V by 4 bases; bases with no gene match: 2. The CDR3 is 15 residues long. Germline assignment: CDR1 SGHVS and CDR2 FQNEAQ. This CDR3 is CASSWSGSSYNEQFF. The DNA for the CDR3 is TGTGCCAGCAGCTGGAGCGGGAGCTCCTACAATGAGCAGTTCTTC. The full variable domain, rest sourced from reference TRBV7-8 and TRBJ2-1, is GAGVSQSPRYKVAKRGQDVALRCDPISGHVSLFWYQQALGQGPEFLTYFQNEAQLDKSGLPSDRFFAERPEGSVSTLKIQRTQQEDSAVYLCASSWSGSSYNEQFFGPGTRLTVL.

The rearrangement joins TRBV5-4 to TRBJ2-1; 8 bases line up with TRBD2. The CDR3 length is 16 residues. The germline gives CDR1 SGHNT, CDR2 YYREEE (reference sequence). Trimming removed 3 bases from V and 0 bases from J; junction bases left unmatched: 5. The CDR3 DNA sequence: TGTGCCAGCAGCTGGGACGCGGGGGGCTCCTACAATGAGCAGTTCTTC. The encoded protein is CASSWDAGGSYNEQFF. Full variable domain (missing parts from reference TRBV5-4 and TRBJ2-1): ETGVTQSPTHLIKTRGQQVTLRCSSQSGHNTVSWYQQALGQGPQFIFQYYREEENGRGNFPPRFSGLQFPNYSSELNVNALELDDSALYLCASSWDAGGSYNEQFFGPGTRLTVL.

In nucleotides, the CDR3 is TGTGCCAGCAGTTTCATACTAGCGGGTGGACTCTACGAGCAGTACTTC. Protein product: CASSFILAGGLYEQYF. The chain is built from TRBV28 and TRBJ2-7, with TRBD2 matching over 9 bases. Germline CDR1 MDHEN, CDR2 SYDVKM. The junction had 9 bases not matched to a gene; V was cut back by 3 bases and J by 3 bases. The CDR3 has 16 amino acids. Using reference TRBV28 and TRBJ2-7 for the parts outside the CDR3, the full variable domain is DVKVTQSSRYLVKRTGEKVFLECVQDMDHENMFWYRQDPGLGLRLIYFSYDVKMKEKGDIPEGYSVSREKKERFSLILESASTNQTSMYLCASSFILAGGLYEQYFGPGTRLTVT.

This sequence joins TRBV5-1 and TRBJ1-1; maybe TRBD1 (6 bases). The V gene lost 0 bases and the J gene lost 4 bases, with 10 bases spanning the gap. This CDR3 spans 14 amino acids. CDR1 SGHRS and CDR2 YFSETQ come from the germline V gene. CDR3 nucleotides: TGCGCCAGCAGCTTGGACAGGGCGGGCACTGAAGCTTTCTTT. Protein product: CASSLDRAGTEAFF.

The chain combines TRBV7-9 with TRBJ2-3; TRBD2 agrees at 7 bases. CDR1 is SEHNR and CDR2 is FQNEAQ in the germline V gene (reference sequence). Trimming removed 0 bases from V and 0 bases from J; junction bases left unmatched: 3. This CDR3 is 16 amino acids long. The CDR3 nucleotides are TGTGCCAGCAGCTTAGCCCTTAGCGGGAGCACAGATACGCAGTATTTT. This codes for CASSLALSGSTDTQYF.

This clonotype was observed many times. The gene calls are TRBV28 and TRBJ1-5, with D tentatively TRBD1 (5 bases). Germline-derived CDR1 and CDR2 are MDHEN and SYDVKM. CDR3 length equals 14 residues. The V gene lost 6 bases and the J gene lost 9 bases, with 18 bases spanning the gap. The CDR3 bases are TGTGCCAGCAGACCGACGGGGGGATTCGGGCCCCAGCATTTT. This sequence encodes CASRPTGGFGPQHF.

This clonotype has only a few counts. The CDR3 DNA sequence: TGTGCCAGCACACATCATGGGAGGGTAAGGGTCTCCGAGCAGTACTTC. Its protein product is CASTHHGRVRVSEQYF. The V gene is TRBV28, the J gene TRBJ2-7; TRBD2 agrees at 7 bases. This CDR3 spans 16 amino acids. Germline V gives CDR1 MDHEN, CDR2 SYDVKM. J was trimmed by 6 bases and V by 7 bases; bases with no gene match: 18.

V gene TRBV7-9 combines with J gene TRBJ2-7; 11 bases map to TRBD2. The J segment lost 9 bases and the V segment lost 5 bases, leaving 12 bases of the junction unmatched. Germline V gene sequence: CDR1 SEHNR, CDR2 FQNEAQ (reference sequence). This CDR3 comprises 15 residues. This CDR3 is CASSRTSGSIIGQYF. The DNA of the CDR3 is TGTGCCAGCAGCCGTACTAGCGGGAGTATAATAGGGCAGTACTTC.

V and J are TRBV7-3 and TRBJ2-3; no clear D gene. The CDR3 consists of 13 residues. The V gene lost 5 bases and the J gene lost 5 bases, with 11 bases spanning the gap. CDR1 SGHTA and CDR2 FQGTGA come from the germline V gene. The CDR3, as DNA: TGTGCCAGCAGCGCCGGGCGGAGAGATACGCAGTATTTT. Protein: CASSAGRRDTQYF.

The chain combines TRBV5-1 with TRBJ1-1; D unresolved. Germline V lookup: CDR1 SGHRS, CDR2 YFSETQ. Between the trimmed V and J ends, which lost 2 bases and 5 bases, there was a span of 13 bases. The CDR3 has 14 residues. CDR3 DNA: TGCGCCAGCAGCTTCCCCGGGCCGAGGACTGAAGCTTTCTTT. Its protein product is CASSFPGPRTEAFF.

This chain joins TRBV5-1 and TRBJ2-3; 7 positions agree with TRBD2. The germline CDR1 and CDR2 sequences are SGHRS and YFSETQ. The CDR3 contains 17 residues. V lost 4 bases and J lost 2; bases outside the gene matches: 13. CDR3 region: CASSPPTREGSTDTQYF. The CDR3 coding sequence is TGCGCCAGCAGCCCCCCCACTAGGGAGGGGTCCACAGATACGCAGTATTTT.